The clone carrying this T cell receptor (beta chain) was seen many times. Its specificity is unknown. These data come from a study of T cell repertoires in cytomegalovirus infection. V lost 5 bases, J lost 0 bases, and 19 bases stayed unmatched. Germline values: CDR1 SEHNR, CDR2 FQNEAQ (reference sequence). The CDR3 totals 22 residues. Whole-study findings and limits: Carriage of CMV together with the relevant HLA was identifiable through cumulative public TCR beta family frequency.

One entry per CDR3 protein, called by TCRdb with MiXCR from the reads. The sample has around 280,000 distinct CDR3 sequences, approximately 8.9% seen once. Sequenced sample: PBMCs. The genes are TRBV7-9 and TRBJ2-1; TRBD2 matches 13 bases. The clonotype was recovered from a human donor in good health (CMV status not recorded). Some clones in this sample may be carry-over from other donors' samples. The CDR3 here is CASSTALSGLAGDTSSYNEQFF. CDR3 nucleotide sequence: TGTGCCAGCAGCACAGCTTTATCAGGACTAGCGGGGGACACGAGCTCCTACAATGAGCAGTTCTTC.